This T cell receptor (beta chain) was captured in a study of T cell responses to AZD1222 COVID-19 vaccine. Produced via immunoSEQ multiplex PCR; TCRdb's table is partial and in-frame only. The sample has under 140,000 clones, roughly 90% seen once; the top ten hold around 2.5%. The sequenced sample was peripheral blood, obtained 28 days after the second AZD1222 dose. This TCR derives from an adult who received the AZD1222 COVID-19 vaccine.

The CDR3: CASSLRRGSEDTQYF. Here the CDR3 DNA reads TGTGCCAGCAGCTTGAGACGGGGGTCGGAAGATACGCAGTATTTT. The genes are TRBV3-1 (or the pseudogene TRBV3-2) and TRBJ2-3; possibly TRBD2 for D (6 bases). This CDR3 contains 15 residues. The germline gives CDR1 LGHDT, CDR2 YNNKEL (reference sequence). Deletions cut 5 bases from V and 5 bases from J, with 17 bases between.